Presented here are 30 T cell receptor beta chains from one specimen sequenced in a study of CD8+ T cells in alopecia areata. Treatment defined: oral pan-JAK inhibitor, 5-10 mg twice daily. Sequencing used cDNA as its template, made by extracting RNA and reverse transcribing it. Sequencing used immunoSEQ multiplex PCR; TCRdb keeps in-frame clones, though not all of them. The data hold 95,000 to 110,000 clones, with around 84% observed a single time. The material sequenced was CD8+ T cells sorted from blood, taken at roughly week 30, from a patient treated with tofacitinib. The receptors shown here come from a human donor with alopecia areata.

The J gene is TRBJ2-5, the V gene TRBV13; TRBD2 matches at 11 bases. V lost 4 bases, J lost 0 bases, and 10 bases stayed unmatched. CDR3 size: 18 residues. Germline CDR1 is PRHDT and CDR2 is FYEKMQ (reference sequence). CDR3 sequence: CASSSPTGTSGYQETQYF. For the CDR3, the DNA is TGTGCCAGCAGCTCACCTACTGGGACTAGCGGCTACCAAGAGACCCAGTACTTC.

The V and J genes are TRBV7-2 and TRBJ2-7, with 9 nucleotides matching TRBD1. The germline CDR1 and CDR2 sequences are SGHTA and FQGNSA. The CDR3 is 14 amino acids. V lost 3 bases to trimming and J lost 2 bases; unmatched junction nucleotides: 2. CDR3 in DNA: TGTGCCAGCAGCTTGGGGACAGGGCCCTACGAGCAGTACTTC. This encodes CASSLGTGPYEQYF.

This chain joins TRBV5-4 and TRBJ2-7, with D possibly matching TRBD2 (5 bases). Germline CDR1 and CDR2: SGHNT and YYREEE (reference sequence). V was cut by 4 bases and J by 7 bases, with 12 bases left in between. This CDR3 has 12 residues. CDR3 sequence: CASSLTPGEQYF. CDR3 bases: TGTGCCAGCAGCCTGACCCCGGGAGAGCAGTACTTC.

The CDR3 region is CASGEGAGTDTQYF. The CDR3 DNA reads as TGTGCCAGTGGGGAGGGGGCGGGGACAGATACGCAGTATTTT. The chain carries TRBV6-1 and TRBJ2-3, with D perhaps TRBD1 or TRBD2 (7 bases each). Germline values: CDR1 MNHNS, CDR2 SASEGT. CDR3 size: 14 residues. Trimming left V 9 bases short and J 3 bases short, with 16 bases between.

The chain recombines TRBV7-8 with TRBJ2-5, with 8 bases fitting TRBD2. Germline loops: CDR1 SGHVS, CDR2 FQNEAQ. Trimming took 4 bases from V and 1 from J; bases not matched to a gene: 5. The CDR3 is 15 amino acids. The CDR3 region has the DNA TGTGCCAGCAGCTGGACTAGCAAGTTCCAAGAGACCCAGTACTTC. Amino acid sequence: CASSWTSKFQETQYF.

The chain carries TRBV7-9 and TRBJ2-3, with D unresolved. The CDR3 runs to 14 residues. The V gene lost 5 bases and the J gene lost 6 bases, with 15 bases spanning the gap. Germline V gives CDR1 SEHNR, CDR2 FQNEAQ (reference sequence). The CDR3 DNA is TGTGCCAGCAGCCTTCCGGAGTTCTTGGATACGCAGTATTTT. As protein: CASSLPEFLDTQYF.

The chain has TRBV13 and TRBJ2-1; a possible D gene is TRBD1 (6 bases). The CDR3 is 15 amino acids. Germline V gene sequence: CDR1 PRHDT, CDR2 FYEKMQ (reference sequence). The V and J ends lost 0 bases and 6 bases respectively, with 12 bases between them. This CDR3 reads CASSLGIRTANEQFF. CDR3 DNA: TGTGCCAGCAGCTTAGGAATAAGGACAGCCAATGAGCAGTTCTTC. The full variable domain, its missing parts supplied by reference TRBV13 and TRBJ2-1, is AAGVIQSPRHLIKEKRETATLKCYPIPRHDTVYWYQQGPGQDPQFLISFYEKMQSDKGSIPDRFSAQQFSDYHSELNMSSLELGDSALYFCASSLGIRTANEQFFGPGTRLTVL.

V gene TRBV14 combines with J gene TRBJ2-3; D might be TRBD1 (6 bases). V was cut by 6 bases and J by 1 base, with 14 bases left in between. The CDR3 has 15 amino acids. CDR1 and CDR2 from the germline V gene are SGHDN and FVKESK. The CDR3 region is CASSIRGHRTDTQYF. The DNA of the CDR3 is TGTGCCAGCAGTATTCGGGGACACCGCACAGATACGCAGTATTTT.

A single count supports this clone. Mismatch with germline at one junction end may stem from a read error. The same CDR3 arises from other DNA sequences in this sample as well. The CDR3: CAGAIGNEQFF. The CDR3 DNA is TGTGCCGGAGCTATAGGTAATGAGCAATTCTTC. J is TRBJ2-1 and V is TRBV7-8, with D hard to call. This CDR3 has 11 residues. Germline V CDR1 and CDR2: SGHVS, FQNEAQ.

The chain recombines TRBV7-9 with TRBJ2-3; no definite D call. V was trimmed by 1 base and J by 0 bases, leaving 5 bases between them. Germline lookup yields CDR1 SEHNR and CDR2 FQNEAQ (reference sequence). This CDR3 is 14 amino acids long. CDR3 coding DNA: TGTGCCAGCAGCTTAGTTGATAGCACAGATACGCAGTATTTT. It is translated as CASSLVDSTDTQYF.

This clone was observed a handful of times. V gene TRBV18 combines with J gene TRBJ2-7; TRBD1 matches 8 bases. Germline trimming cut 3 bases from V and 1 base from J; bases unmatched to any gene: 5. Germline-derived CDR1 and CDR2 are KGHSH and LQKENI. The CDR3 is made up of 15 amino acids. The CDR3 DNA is TGTGCCAGCTCACCGCAGGACAGGGATTCCTACGAGCAGTACTTC. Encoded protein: CASSPQDRDSYEQYF. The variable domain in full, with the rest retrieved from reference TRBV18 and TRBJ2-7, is NAGVMQNPRHLVRRRGQEARLRCSPMKGHSHVYWYRQLPEEGLKFMVYLQKENIIDESGMPKERFSAEFPKEGPSILRIQQVVRGDSAAYFCASSPQDRDSYEQYFGPGTRLTVT.

The CDR3 coding sequence is TGTGCCAGCCGAACTGAAGGCGGAGGCATGTACAATGAGCAGTTCTTC. It is translated as CASRTEGGGMYNEQFF. The gene calls are TRBV2 and TRBJ2-1; D might be TRBD2 (5 bases). CDR1 SNHLY and CDR2 FYNNEI come from the germline V gene. Trimming took off 8 bases at V and 4 bases at J, with 21 bases between the two ends. CDR3 size: 16 residues. Based on the CDR3 plus reference TRBV2 and TRBJ2-1, the full variable domain is EPEVTQTPSHQVTQMGQEVILRCVPISNHLYFYWYRQILGQKVEFLVSFYNNEISEKSEIFDDQFSVERPDGSNFTLKIRSTKLEDSAMYFCASRTEGGGMYNEQFFGPGTRLTVL.

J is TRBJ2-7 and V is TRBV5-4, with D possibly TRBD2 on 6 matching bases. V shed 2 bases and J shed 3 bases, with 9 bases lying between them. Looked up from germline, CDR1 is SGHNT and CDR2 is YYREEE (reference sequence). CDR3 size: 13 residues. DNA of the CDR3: TGTGCCAGCAGCTTCGGGACTGGCTACGAGCAGTACTTC. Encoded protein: CASSFGTGYEQYF.

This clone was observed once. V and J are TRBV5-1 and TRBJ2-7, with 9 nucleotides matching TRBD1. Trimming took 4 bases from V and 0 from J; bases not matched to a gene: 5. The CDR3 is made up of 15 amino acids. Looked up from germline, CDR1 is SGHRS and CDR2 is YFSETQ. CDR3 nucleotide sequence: TGCGCCAGCAGCCATGGACAGGGGAGCTCCTACGAGCAGTACTTC. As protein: CASSHGQGSSYEQYF.

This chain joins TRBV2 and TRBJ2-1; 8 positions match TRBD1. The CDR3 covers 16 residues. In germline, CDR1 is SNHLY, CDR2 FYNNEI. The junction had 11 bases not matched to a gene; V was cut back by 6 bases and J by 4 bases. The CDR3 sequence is CASRVTLQGVYNEQFF. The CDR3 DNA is TGTGCCAGCAGGGTGACTTTACAGGGGGTTTACAATGAGCAGTTCTTC.

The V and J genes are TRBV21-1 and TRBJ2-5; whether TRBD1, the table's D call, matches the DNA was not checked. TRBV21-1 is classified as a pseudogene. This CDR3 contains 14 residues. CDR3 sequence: CASSLGQPEETQYF. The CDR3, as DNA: TGTGCCAGCAGCTTGGGACAGCCCGAAGAGACCCAGTACTTC.

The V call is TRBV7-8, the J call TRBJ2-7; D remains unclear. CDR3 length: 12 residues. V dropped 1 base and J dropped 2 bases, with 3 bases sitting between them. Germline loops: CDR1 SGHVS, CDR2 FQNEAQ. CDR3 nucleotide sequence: TGTGCCAGCAGCTTAGTAGCCTACGAGCAGTACTTC. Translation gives CASSLVAYEQYF. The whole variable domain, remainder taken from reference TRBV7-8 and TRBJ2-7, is GAGVSQSPRYKVAKRGQDVALRCDPISGHVSLFWYQQALGQGPEFLTYFQNEAQLDKSGLPSDRFFAERPEGSVSTLKIQRTQQEDSAVYLCASSLVAYEQYFGPGTRLTVT.

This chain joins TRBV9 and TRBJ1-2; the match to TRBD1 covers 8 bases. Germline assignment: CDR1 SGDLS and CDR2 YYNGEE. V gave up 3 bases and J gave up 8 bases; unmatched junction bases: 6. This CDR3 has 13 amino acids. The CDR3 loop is CASSAGTGGGYTF. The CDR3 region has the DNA TGTGCCAGCAGCGCCGGGACAGGAGGGGGCTACACCTTC. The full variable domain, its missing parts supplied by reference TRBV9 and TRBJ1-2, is DSGVTQTPKHLITATGQRVTLRCSPRSGDLSVYWYQQSLDQGLQFLIQYYNGEERAKGNILERFSAQQFPDLHSELNLSSLELGDSALYFCASSAGTGGGYTFGSGTRLTVV.

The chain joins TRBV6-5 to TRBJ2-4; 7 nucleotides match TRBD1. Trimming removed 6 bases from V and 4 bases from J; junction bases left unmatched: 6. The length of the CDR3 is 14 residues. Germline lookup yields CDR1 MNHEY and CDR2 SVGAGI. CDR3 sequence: CASSPGTEKNIQYF. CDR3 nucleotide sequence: TGTGCCAGCAGCCCAGGGACAGAGAAAAACATTCAGTACTTC.

CDR3 region: CASSQGSSPSSGNTIYF. The CDR3 DNA is TGCGCCAGCAGCCAAGGAAGCAGTCCCTCCTCTGGAAACACCATATATTTT. The J gene is TRBJ1-3, the V gene TRBV4-1; D is uncertain. Germline V CDR1 and CDR2: MGHRA, YSYEKL. The CDR3 is 17 residues long. V lost 1 base and J lost 0, with 13 bases in between.

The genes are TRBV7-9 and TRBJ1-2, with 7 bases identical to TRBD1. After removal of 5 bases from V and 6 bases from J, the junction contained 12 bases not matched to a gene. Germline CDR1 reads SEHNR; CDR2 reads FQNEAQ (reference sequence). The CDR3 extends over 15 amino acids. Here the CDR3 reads CASSTTPGTDDGYTF. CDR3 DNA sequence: TGTGCCAGCAGCACAACACCCGGGACAGACGATGGCTACACCTTC.

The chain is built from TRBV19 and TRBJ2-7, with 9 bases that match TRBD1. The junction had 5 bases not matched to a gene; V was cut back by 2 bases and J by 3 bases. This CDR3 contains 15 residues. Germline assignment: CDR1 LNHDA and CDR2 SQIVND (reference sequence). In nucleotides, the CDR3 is TGTGCCAGTAGTATAAGGACAGGGGTATACTACGAGCAGTACTTC. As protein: CASSIRTGVYYEQYF.

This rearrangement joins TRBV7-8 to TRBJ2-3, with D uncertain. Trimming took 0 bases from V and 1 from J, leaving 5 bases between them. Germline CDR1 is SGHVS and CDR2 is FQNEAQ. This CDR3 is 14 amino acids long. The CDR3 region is CASSLAPGTDTQYF. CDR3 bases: TGTGCCAGCAGCTTAGCGCCGGGCACAGATACGCAGTATTTT.

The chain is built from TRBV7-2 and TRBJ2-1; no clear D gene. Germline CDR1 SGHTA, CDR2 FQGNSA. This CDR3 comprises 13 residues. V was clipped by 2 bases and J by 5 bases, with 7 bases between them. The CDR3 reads CASSLNRDNEQFF. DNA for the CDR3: TGTGCCAGCAGCTTAAACAGAGACAATGAGCAGTTCTTC.

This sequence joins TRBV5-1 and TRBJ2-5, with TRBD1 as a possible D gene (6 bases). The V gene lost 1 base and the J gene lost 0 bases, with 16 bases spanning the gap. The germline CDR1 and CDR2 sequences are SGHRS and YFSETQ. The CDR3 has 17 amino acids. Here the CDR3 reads CASSLIPGTPYQETQYF. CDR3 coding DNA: TGCGCCAGCAGCTTGATCCCCGGGACACCCTACCAAGAGACCCAGTACTTC.

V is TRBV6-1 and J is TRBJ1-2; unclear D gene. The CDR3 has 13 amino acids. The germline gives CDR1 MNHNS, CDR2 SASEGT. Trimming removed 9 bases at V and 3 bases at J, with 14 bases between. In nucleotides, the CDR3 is TGTGCCAGTCCCTCCATCGAAGACTATGGCTACACCTTC. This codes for CASPSIEDYGYTF.

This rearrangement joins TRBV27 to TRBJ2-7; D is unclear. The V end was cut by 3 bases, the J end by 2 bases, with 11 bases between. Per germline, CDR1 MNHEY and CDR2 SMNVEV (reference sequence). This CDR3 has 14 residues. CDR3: CASSFNGEAYEQYF. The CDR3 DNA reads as TGTGCCAGCAGTTTTAACGGTGAAGCCTACGAGCAGTACTTC.

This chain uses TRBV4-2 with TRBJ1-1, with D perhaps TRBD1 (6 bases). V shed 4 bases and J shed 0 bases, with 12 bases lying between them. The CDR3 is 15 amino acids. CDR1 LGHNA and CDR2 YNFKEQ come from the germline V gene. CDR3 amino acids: CASSPQGELNTEAFF. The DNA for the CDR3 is TGTGCCAGCAGCCCACAGGGTGAGCTGAACACTGAAGCTTTCTTT.

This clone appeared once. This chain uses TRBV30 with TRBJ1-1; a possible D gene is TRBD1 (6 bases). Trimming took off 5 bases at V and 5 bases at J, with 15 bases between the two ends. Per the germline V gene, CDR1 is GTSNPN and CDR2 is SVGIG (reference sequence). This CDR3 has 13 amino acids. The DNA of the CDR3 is TGTGCCTGGGGGGACACTATATCGACTGAAGCTTTCTTT. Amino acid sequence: CAWGDTISTEAFF.

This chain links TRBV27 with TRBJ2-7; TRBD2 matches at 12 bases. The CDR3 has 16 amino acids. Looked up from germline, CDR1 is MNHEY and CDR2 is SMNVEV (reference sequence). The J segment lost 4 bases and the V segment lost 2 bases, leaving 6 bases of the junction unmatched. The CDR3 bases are TGTGCCAGCAGTTTACCCCCGACTAGCGGGAGATACGAGCAGTACTTC. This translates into CASSLPPTSGRYEQYF.